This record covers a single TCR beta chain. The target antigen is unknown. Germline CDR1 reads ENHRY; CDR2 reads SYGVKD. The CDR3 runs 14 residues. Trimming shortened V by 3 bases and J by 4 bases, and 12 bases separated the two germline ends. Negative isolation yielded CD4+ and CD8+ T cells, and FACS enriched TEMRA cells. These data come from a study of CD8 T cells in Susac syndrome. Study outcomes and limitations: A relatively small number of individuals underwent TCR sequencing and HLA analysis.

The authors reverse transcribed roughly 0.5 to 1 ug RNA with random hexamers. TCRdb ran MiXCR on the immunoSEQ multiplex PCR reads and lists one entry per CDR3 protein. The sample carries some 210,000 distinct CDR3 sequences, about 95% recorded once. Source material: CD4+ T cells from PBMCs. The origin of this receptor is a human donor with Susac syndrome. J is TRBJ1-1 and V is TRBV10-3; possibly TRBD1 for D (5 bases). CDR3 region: CAISDPRVRTEAFF. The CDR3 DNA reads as TGTGCCATCAGTGATCCCAGGGTTCGCACTGAAGCTTTCTTT.